These T cell receptor beta chains were read from a single sample in a study of T cells in Graves' hyperthyroidism and ophthalmopathy. In TCRdb, the multiplex PCR reads were re-called with MiXCR into one record per CDR3 protein. The data show hundreds of thousands of distinct CDR3 sequences, about 17% seen once. The sample comprised blood. All receptors derive from a woman between 45 and 65 years old with Graves' hyperthyroidism that later progressed to Graves' ophthalmopathy. Both conserved end residues are part of each CDR3.

TRBV9,16,TRBJ2-3,CASSVRVVQSADTQYF
TRBV12-3/TRBV12-4,15,TRBJ1-5,CASSIGGFGNQPQHF
TRBV12-5,15,TRBJ2-1,CASGLAGTGDNEQFF
TRBV4-2,17,TRBJ1-2,CASSQEQFGQGAYGYTF
TRBV5-6,15,TRBJ1-2,CASSSTGGGPNGYTF
TRBV2,14,TRBJ2-7,CASSGQDTSYEQYF
TRBV3-1,17,TRBJ2-3,CASSPDRSGVRTDTQYF
TRBV11-2,18,TRBJ2-3,CASNRGTSGGYSTDTQYF
TRBV2,13,TRBJ1-1,CASRGEGTMSAFF
TRBV7-9,15,TRBJ2-5,CASSLRPRGQETQYF
TRBV30,13,TRBJ2-1,CAWSHGGIDEQFF
TRBV19,15,TRBJ1-1,CASSTSGLMNTEAFF
TRBV2,13,TRBJ2-3,CASRDPNTDTQYF
TRBV5-5,14,TRBJ1-2,CASSFLAGTYGYTF